This T cell receptor (beta chain) was captured in a study of blood T cell repertoires in COVID-19. Study context: Sources were T cells, B-cell-depleted T cells, or PBMCs; the material itself was cDNA or gDNA.

Some clones are missing from TCRdb's copy, which holds only in-frame ones; the method was immunoSEQ multiplex PCR. The data show about 310,000 clones, around 91% seen once. Trimming pared 4 bases from V and 10 bases from J, leaving 17 bases between. The CDR3 is made up of 15 amino acids. Germline CDR1 is PRHDT and CDR2 is FYEKMQ (reference sequence). Specimen: peripheral blood. This sequence joins TRBV13 and TRBJ1-6; D gene ambiguous. This receptor was identified in a woman aged 40 to 55 with COVID-19, enrolled during active disease. The DNA for the CDR3 is TGTGCCAGCAGCTCTGAGGGAATCAGCTCATCACCCCTCCACTTT. Protein: CASSSEGISSSPLHF.